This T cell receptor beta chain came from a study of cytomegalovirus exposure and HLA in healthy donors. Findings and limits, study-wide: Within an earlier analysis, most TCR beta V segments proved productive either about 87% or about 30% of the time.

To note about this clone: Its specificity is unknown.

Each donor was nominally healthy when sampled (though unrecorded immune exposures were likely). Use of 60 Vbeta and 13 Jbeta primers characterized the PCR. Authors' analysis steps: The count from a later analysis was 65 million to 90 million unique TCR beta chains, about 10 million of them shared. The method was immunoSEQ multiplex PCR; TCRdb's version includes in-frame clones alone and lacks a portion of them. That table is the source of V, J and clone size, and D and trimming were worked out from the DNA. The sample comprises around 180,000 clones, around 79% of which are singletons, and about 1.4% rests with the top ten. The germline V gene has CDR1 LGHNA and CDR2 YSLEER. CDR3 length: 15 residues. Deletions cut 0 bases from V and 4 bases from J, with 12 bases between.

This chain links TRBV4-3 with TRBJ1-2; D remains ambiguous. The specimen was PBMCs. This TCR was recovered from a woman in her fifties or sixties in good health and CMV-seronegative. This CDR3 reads CASSQDFEAAYGYTF. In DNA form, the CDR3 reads TGCGCCAGCAGCCAAGATTTTGAGGCAGCCTATGGCTACACCTTC.